These T cell receptor beta chains were read from a single sample in a study of Tregs in tolerant kidney transplant recipients. Sequencing was performed with immunoSEQ multiplex PCR; in TCRdb, only in-frame clones are kept and a portion is missing. The sample records roughly 45,000 clones, about 90% being singletons. The sequencing sample was made of Tregs from blood. The receptors here all came from a human donor in good health. Both conserved end residues are part of each CDR3. The D gene is left open where the match is weak. Clone size is shown for a subset of rows, as once, few, many or a class of expanded clone.

j_gene: TRBJ1-2
v_gene: TRBV5-1
len: 15
d_gene: TRBD1
abundance: -
CDR3aa: CASSFGQGSDYGYTF
CDR3nt: TGCGCCAGCAGCTTTGGACAGGGGAGTGACTATGGCTACACCTTC

j_gene: TRBJ2-7
v_gene: TRBV7-8
len: 13
d_gene: -
abundance: -
CDR3aa: CASSLREVYEQYF
CDR3nt: TGTGCCAGCAGCCTCAGGGAGGTCTACGAGCAGTACTTC

j_gene: TRBJ1-4
v_gene: TRBV2
len: 12
d_gene: TRBD1
abundance: once
CDR3aa: CASRRQGLKLFF
CDR3nt: TGTGCCAGCAGAAGACAGGGGCTGAAACTGTTTTTT

j_gene: TRBJ2-3
v_gene: TRBV6-5
len: 14
d_gene: TRBD1
abundance: -
CDR3aa: CASSLRTGTDTQYF
CDR3nt: TGTGCCAGCAGTCTAAGGACAGGGACGGATACGCAGTATTTT

j_gene: TRBJ2-7
v_gene: TRBV2
len: 14
d_gene: TRBD2
abundance: -
CDR3aa: CASSMGLNSYEQYF
CDR3nt: TGTGCCAGCAGCATGGGACTAAACTCCTACGAGCAGTACTTC

j_gene: TRBJ1-5
v_gene: TRBV18
len: 14
d_gene: -
abundance: -
CDR3aa: CASSPQGGNQPQHF
CDR3nt: TGTGCCAGCTCACCACAAGGGGGCAATCAGCCCCAGCATTTT

j_gene: TRBJ2-3
v_gene: TRBV19
len: 15
d_gene: -
abundance: -
CDR3aa: CASSSRSGVVDTQYF
CDR3nt: TGTGCCAGTAGTAGTCGGTCGGGGGTGGTTGATACGCAGTATTTT

j_gene: TRBJ2-1
v_gene: TRBV9
len: 16
d_gene: TRBD2
abundance: once
CDR3aa: CASSVDPSGGDAEQFF
CDR3nt: TGTGCCAGCAGCGTAGATCCGAGCGGGGGGGACGCTGAGCAGTTCTTC

j_gene: TRBJ2-7
v_gene: TRBV11-2
len: 14
d_gene: -
abundance: -
CDR3aa: CASSLGSETYEQYF
CDR3nt: TGTGCCAGCAGCTTAGGGTCGGAAACCTACGAGCAGTACTTC

j_gene: TRBJ1-2
v_gene: TRBV9
len: 12
d_gene: -
abundance: once
CDR3aa: CASSPDNYGYTF
CDR3nt: TGTGCCAGCAGCCCAGATAACTATGGCTACACCTTC

j_gene: TRBJ2-7
v_gene: TRBV19
len: 15
d_gene: -
abundance: -
CDR3aa: CASSKGGLGYYEQYF
CDR3nt: TGTGCCAGTAGTAAAGGGGGGCTTGGGTACTACGAGCAGTACTTC

j_gene: TRBJ2-2
v_gene: TRBV5-5
len: 13
d_gene: -
abundance: -
CDR3aa: CASSFFSTGELFF
CDR3nt: TGTGCCAGCAGCTTTTTCAGCACCGGGGAGCTGTTTTTT

j_gene: TRBJ2-5
v_gene: TRBV30
len: 13
d_gene: -
abundance: -
CDR3aa: CAWSGVPTGTQYF
CDR3nt: TGTGCCTGGAGTGGGGTCCCGACGGGGACCCAGTACTTC

j_gene: TRBJ1-6
v_gene: TRBV7-6
len: 14
d_gene: -
abundance: -
CDR3aa: CASSLGPVNSPLHF
CDR3nt: TGTGCCAGCAGCTTGGGGCCGGTAAATTCACCCCTCCACTTT

j_gene: TRBJ1-2
v_gene: TRBV19
len: 13
d_gene: TRBD1
abundance: -
CDR3aa: CASSIRRTGGYTF
CDR3nt: TGTGCCAGTAGTATCAGGCGGACAGGCGGCTACACCTTC

j_gene: TRBJ2-1
v_gene: TRBV7-6
len: 19
d_gene: TRBD2
abundance: few
CDR3aa: CASSLEPSGDEESDNEQFF
CDR3nt: TGTGCCAGCAGCTTAGAGCCTAGCGGGGACGAGGAGTCGGACAATGAGCAGTTCTTC

j_gene: TRBJ2-5
v_gene: TRBV2
len: 14
d_gene: TRBD2
abundance: -
CDR3aa: CASRGTSGRETQYF
CDR3nt: TGTGCCAGCAGGGGGACTAGCGGGAGGGAGACCCAGTACTTC

j_gene: TRBJ2-7
v_gene: TRBV10-2
len: 14
d_gene: TRBD1
abundance: -
CDR3aa: CASTARTGGYEQYF
CDR3nt: TGCGCCAGCACTGCCCGGACAGGGGGCTACGAGCAGTACTTC

j_gene: TRBJ2-7
v_gene: TRBV19
len: 13
d_gene: -
abundance: -
CDR3aa: CASGLGPLYEQYF
CDR3nt: TGTGCCAGTGGTTTAGGTCCCCTCTACGAGCAGTACTTC

j_gene: TRBJ1-1
v_gene: TRBV30
len: 13
d_gene: -
abundance: -
CDR3aa: CAWSVQANTEAFF
CDR3nt: TGTGCCTGGAGTGTTCAGGCCAACACTGAAGCTTTCTTT

j_gene: TRBJ2-5
v_gene: TRBV19
len: 18
d_gene: TRBD2
abundance: -
CDR3aa: CASSAGTSSGRGLETQYF
CDR3nt: TGTGCCAGTAGTGCCGGGACTAGCTCCGGACGCGGGTTAGAGACCCAGTACTTC

j_gene: TRBJ2-6
v_gene: TRBV5-4
len: 16
d_gene: -
abundance: -
CDR3aa: CASSWTFDSGANVLTF
CDR3nt: TGTGCCAGCAGCTGGACATTTGACTCTGGGGCCAACGTCCTGACTTTC

j_gene: TRBJ2-6
v_gene: TRBV7-2
len: 12
d_gene: -
abundance: -
CDR3aa: CASSLTLSVLTF
CDR3nt: TGTGCCAGCAGCTTGACACTCAGCGTCCTGACTTTC

j_gene: TRBJ2-5
v_gene: TRBV9
len: 14
d_gene: -
abundance: -
CDR3aa: CASSVGHREETQYF
CDR3nt: TGTGCCAGCAGCGTAGGTCACAGGGAAGAGACCCAGTACTTC

j_gene: TRBJ2-7
v_gene: TRBV5-4
len: 15
d_gene: -
abundance: -
CDR3aa: CASSLGGAGSYEQYF
CDR3nt: TGTGCCAGCAGCTTGGGAGGGGCCGGCTCCTACGAGCAGTACTTC

j_gene: TRBJ2-3
v_gene: TRBV4-1
len: 19
d_gene: TRBD2
abundance: -
CDR3aa: CASSQEPGLAGEGTDTQYF
CDR3nt: TGCGCCAGCAGCCAAGAGCCGGGACTAGCGGGAGAGGGGACAGATACGCAGTATTTT

j_gene: TRBJ2-1
v_gene: TRBV10-2
len: 14
d_gene: TRBD2
abundance: -
CDR3aa: CASLAGGPYNEQFF
CDR3nt: TGCGCCAGCCTAGCGGGGGGGCCCTACAATGAGCAGTTCTTC

j_gene: TRBJ2-5
v_gene: TRBV11-2
len: 15
d_gene: TRBD2
abundance: -
CDR3aa: CASSFLAGGQETQYF
CDR3nt: TGTGCCAGCAGCTTTCTAGCGGGGGGGCAAGAGACCCAGTACTTC

j_gene: TRBJ2-7
v_gene: TRBV5-4
len: 16
d_gene: -
abundance: -
CDR3aa: CASSFGGGTHFYEQYF
CDR3nt: TGTGCCAGCAGCTTTGGAGGGGGCACCCACTTTTACGAGCAGTACTTC

j_gene: TRBJ2-5
v_gene: TRBV4-1
len: 16
d_gene: -
abundance: -
CDR3aa: CASSPAGPGNQETQYF
CDR3nt: TGCGCCAGCAGCCCTGCAGGTCCAGGGAACCAAGAGACCCAGTACTTC

j_gene: TRBJ2-5
v_gene: TRBV11-2
len: 14
d_gene: -
abundance: -
CDR3aa: CASTSRRGQETQYF
CDR3nt: TGTGCCAGCACCTCGAGGAGGGGACAAGAGACCCAGTACTTC

j_gene: TRBJ1-2
v_gene: TRBV19
len: 14
d_gene: -
abundance: -
CDR3aa: CASSMSLSPGGYTF
CDR3nt: TGTGCCAGTAGTATGAGTCTCAGCCCGGGAGGCTACACCTTC

j_gene: TRBJ1-4
v_gene: TRBV7-6
len: 17
d_gene: TRBD1
abundance: -
CDR3aa: CASSLALGGPTNEKLFF
CDR3nt: TGTGCCAGCAGCTTAGCATTAGGGGGCCCCACTAATGAAAAACTGTTTTTT

j_gene: TRBJ2-7
v_gene: TRBV2
len: 12
d_gene: TRBD1
abundance: -
CDR3aa: CASRDRGSEQYF
CDR3nt: TGTGCCAGCAGGGACAGGGGGTCCGAGCAGTACTTC

j_gene: TRBJ1-4
v_gene: TRBV5-1
len: 14
d_gene: -
abundance: -
CDR3aa: CASSVTGVSEKLFF
CDR3nt: TGCGCCAGCAGCGTGACAGGAGTTTCGGAAAAACTGTTTTTT

j_gene: TRBJ1-2
v_gene: TRBV5-6
len: 19
d_gene: TRBD1
abundance: -
CDR3aa: CASSLAGRGPLTLNYGYTF
CDR3nt: TGTGCCAGCAGCTTGGCCGGAAGGGGGCCCCTGACGTTAAACTATGGCTACACCTTC

j_gene: TRBJ1-1
v_gene: TRBV9
len: 13
d_gene: -
abundance: once
CDR3aa: CASSVAENTEAFF
CDR3nt: TGTGCCAGCAGCGTAGCAGAGAACACTGAAGCTTTCTTT

j_gene: TRBJ1-4
v_gene: TRBV6-6
len: 14
d_gene: -
abundance: -
CDR3aa: CASSYRGGDEKLFF
CDR3nt: TGTGCCAGCAGTTACAGGGGAGGTGATGAAAAACTGTTTTTT

j_gene: TRBJ2-7
v_gene: TRBV7-8
len: 14
d_gene: -
abundance: -
CDR3aa: CASSLAAAPYEQYF
CDR3nt: TGTGCCAGCAGCTTAGCGGCGGCACCCTACGAGCAGTACTTC

j_gene: TRBJ1-1
v_gene: TRBV7-6
len: 18
d_gene: -
abundance: -
CDR3aa: CASSYFQGPYFMNTEAFF
CDR3nt: TGTGCCAGCAGCTATTTTCAGGGGCCCTACTTCATGAACACTGAAGCTTTCTTT

j_gene: TRBJ2-6
v_gene: TRBV4-2
len: 16
d_gene: TRBD2
abundance: -
CDR3aa: CASSPTSSSGANVLTF
CDR3nt: TGTGCCAGCAGCCCGACTAGCAGCTCTGGGGCCAACGTCCTGACTTTC

j_gene: TRBJ1-2
v_gene: TRBV2
len: 13
d_gene: -
abundance: -
CDR3aa: CASRDPANYGYTF
CDR3nt: TGTGCCAGCAGGGACCCAGCTAACTATGGCTACACCTTC

j_gene: TRBJ1-3
v_gene: TRBV15
len: 15
d_gene: TRBD1
abundance: -
CDR3aa: CATSREGTGGNTIYF
CDR3nt: TGTGCCACCAGCAGAGAGGGGACAGGGGGAAACACCATATATTTT

j_gene: TRBJ1-3
v_gene: TRBV11-3
len: 20
d_gene: -
abundance: -
CDR3aa: CASSFQPGHISDYPGNTIYF
CDR3nt: TGTGCCAGCAGCTTCCAACCGGGACATATATCCGACTACCCTGGAAACACCATATATTTT

j_gene: TRBJ1-2
v_gene: TRBV4-1
len: 14
d_gene: TRBD1
abundance: once
CDR3aa: CASSRQGPYYGYTF
CDR3nt: TGCGCCAGCAGTAGACAGGGGCCCTACTATGGCTACACCTTC

j_gene: TRBJ1-5
v_gene: TRBV5-1
len: 18
d_gene: -
abundance: -
CDR3aa: CASSLGPQGVYSNQPQHF
CDR3nt: TGCGCCAGCAGCTTGGGGCCTCAGGGTGTGTATAGCAATCAGCCCCAGCATTTT

j_gene: TRBJ1-2
v_gene: TRBV2
len: 12
d_gene: -
abundance: -
CDR3aa: CATSTGNYGYTF
CDR3nt: TGTGCCACCTCAACAGGGAACTATGGCTACACCTTC

j_gene: TRBJ1-1
v_gene: TRBV2
len: 15
d_gene: TRBD1
abundance: -
CDR3aa: CASSAQGQGITEAFF
CDR3nt: TGTGCCAGCAGTGCCCAGGGACAGGGCATCACTGAAGCTTTCTTT

j_gene: TRBJ2-4
v_gene: TRBV15
len: 15
d_gene: -
abundance: -
CDR3aa: CATSRLAEGKNIQYF
CDR3nt: TGTGCCACCAGCAGGCTAGCCGAGGGCAAAAACATTCAGTACTTC

j_gene: TRBJ2-3
v_gene: TRBV6-6
len: 11
d_gene: -
abundance: -
CDR3aa: CASRRTDTQYF
CDR3nt: TGTGCAAGTCGACGCACAGATACGCAGTATTTT

j_gene: TRBJ1-1
v_gene: TRBV5-4
len: 12
d_gene: -
abundance: -
CDR3aa: CASSLVNTEAFF
CDR3nt: TGTGCCAGCAGCTTGGTTAACACTGAAGCTTTCTTT

j_gene: TRBJ2-3
v_gene: TRBV30
len: 12
d_gene: -
abundance: -
CDR3aa: CAFSRVADTQYF
CDR3nt: TGTGCCTTCAGTAGAGTAGCGGATACGCAGTATTTT

j_gene: TRBJ2-1
v_gene: TRBV6-4
len: 13
d_gene: TRBD2
abundance: -
CDR3aa: CATRLAGYNEQFF
CDR3nt: TGTGCCACAAGACTAGCGGGGTACAATGAGCAGTTCTTC

j_gene: TRBJ1-2
v_gene: TRBV7-2
len: 13
d_gene: -
abundance: -
CDR3aa: CASSLEPNYGYTF
CDR3nt: TGTGCCAGCAGCTTAGAGCCTAACTATGGCTACACCTTC

j_gene: TRBJ1-5
v_gene: TRBV10-3
len: 14
d_gene: -
abundance: few
CDR3aa: CAISEELSNQPQHF
CDR3nt: TGTGCCATCAGTGAGGAGTTGAGCAATCAGCCCCAGCATTTT

j_gene: TRBJ2-7
v_gene: TRBV5-1
len: 12
d_gene: TRBD1
abundance: -
CDR3aa: CASAQGAYEQYF
CDR3nt: TGCGCCAGCGCGCAGGGGGCTTACGAGCAGTACTTC

j_gene: TRBJ2-1
v_gene: TRBV19
len: 14
d_gene: -
abundance: -
CDR3aa: CASSHGGPYNEQFF
CDR3nt: TGTGCCAGTAGTCACGGGGGCCCCTACAATGAGCAGTTCTTC

j_gene: TRBJ1-1
v_gene: TRBV7-8
len: 13
d_gene: -
abundance: few
CDR3aa: CASSLGSGTEAFF
CDR3nt: TGTGCCAGCAGCTTGGGCAGTGGCACTGAAGCTTTCTTT